This T cell receptor (beta chain) was sequenced for a study of T-cell reconstitution after alpha-beta-depleted transplantation in children. Broader study findings: Elevated TCRbeta diversity at day 60 was traced, in some patients, to surviving recipient T cells and thymic progenitors. After one year, T-cell counts and TCRbeta diversity mostly came from new T cells. Approximately two months post-transplant, alpha-beta T cells reportedly originated from several hundred expanded graft clones.

This sample's TCRbeta library carried unique molecular identifier barcodes. A single record per CDR3 protein comes from TCRdb applying MiXCR to the PCR reads. Of a few hundred thousand distinct CDR3 sequences in the sample, roughly 16% were seen once. In germline, CDR1 is LNHDA, CDR2 SQIVND (reference sequence). There are 17 residues in the CDR3. Comments on this clonotype: Its antigen is as yet unknown. Its ends do not fully match the called genes, so a read error is possible.

The chain combines TRBV19 with TRBJ2-7, with D possibly TRBD2 on 5 matching bases. The material sequenced was PBMCs, mostly from graft donor cells, taken 360 days after TCRalphabeta/CD19-depleted stem cell transplant. The sequence was collected from a boy in the first two years of life who had a stem cell transplant for Wiskott-Aldrich syndrome, so the T cells may come from the graft donor. This CDR3 is CASNKTRRALASYEQSF. DNA for the CDR3: TGTGCCAGTAACAAAACGAGACGGGCGCTAGCCTCCTACGAGCAGTCCTTC.